The 26 T cell receptor beta chains listed next were all sequenced from one sample in a study of blood T cell repertoires in COVID-19. Profiled with immunoSEQ multiplex PCR; TCRdb holds only in-frame clones, not every one. The table has about 100,000 clones, 86% seen once. The sequenced material came from peripheral blood. These receptors were collected from a man older than 75 with acute or convalescent COVID-19.

CDR3 loop: CASQRGDYTEAFF. As DNA, the CDR3 is TGTGCCAGCCAACGGGGGGACTACACTGAAGCTTTCTTT. The chain has TRBV12-3 or TRBV12-4 and TRBJ1-1; tentative D call: TRBD1 (5 bases). The V gene lost 8 bases and the J gene lost 3 bases, with 13 bases spanning the gap. The CDR3 spans 13 residues.

This chain links TRBV5-1 with TRBJ2-7; D perhaps matches TRBD1 (6 bases). The V gene's germline CDR1 is SGHRS and CDR2 YFSETQ. Trimming shortened V by 3 bases and J by 6 bases, and 16 bases separated the two germline ends. This CDR3 comprises 14 residues. Here the CDR3 reads CASSSTGSASEQYF. The CDR3 bases are TGCGCCAGCAGCTCTACAGGGAGTGCAAGCGAGCAGTACTTC.

This chain links TRBV19 with TRBJ2-5; the match to TRBD1 covers 9 bases. The V segment lost 5 bases and the J segment 3 bases; nucleotides outside the gene matches: 4. The CDR3 contains 14 residues. The germline V gene has CDR1 LNHDA and CDR2 SQIVND (reference sequence). The CDR3 region has the DNA TGTGCCAGTAGTTCCCGGGACAGGGAAGAGACCCAGTACTTC. Protein sequence: CASSSRDREETQYF.

This clone was seen just once. The V and J genes are TRBV5-4 and TRBJ1-1, with D unresolved. V was trimmed by 0 bases and J by 2 bases, leaving 5 bases between them. Looked up from germline, CDR1 is SGHNT and CDR2 is YYREEE (reference sequence). This CDR3 comprises 13 residues. In DNA, the CDR3 is TGTGCCAGCAGCTTGGGTTATAACACTGAAGCTTTCTTT. Amino acid sequence: CASSLGYNTEAFF.

The rearrangement joins TRBV4-3 to TRBJ2-1; TRBD1 agrees at 8 bases. Germline loops: CDR1 LGHNA, CDR2 YSLEER. This CDR3 spans 17 amino acids. V was clipped by 4 bases and J by 8 bases; unmatched bases: 16. The CDR3 loop is CASSLYPGQVDSDEQFF. For the CDR3, the DNA is TGCGCCAGCAGCCTGTATCCGGGACAGGTGGACAGCGATGAGCAGTTCTTC.

V and J are TRBV5-4 and TRBJ2-7; 8 positions match TRBD2. From germline, CDR1 is SGHNT and CDR2 YYREEE (reference sequence). This CDR3 contains 14 residues. J gave up 7 bases and V 0 bases, and 6 bases lay outside the gene matches. CDR3 residues: CASSLAGGPGEQYF. CDR3 DNA: TGTGCCAGCAGCTTGGCGGGAGGGCCGGGAGAGCAGTACTTC.

This rearrangement joins TRBV11-2 to TRBJ2-5; TRBD2 matches 9 bases. CDR3 length: 14 residues. V lost 5 bases and J lost 2; bases outside the gene matches: 3. Per the germline V gene, CDR1 is SGHAT and CDR2 is FQNNGV. The CDR3 nucleotides are TGTGCCAGCAGCAGGGCGGGAGGGCAAGAGACCCAGTACTTC. Translation gives CASSRAGGQETQYF.

The V gene is TRBV11-3, the J gene TRBJ2-1; D is undetermined. CDR1 is SGHNT, CDR2 YENEEA, per germline. This CDR3 is built from 14 residues. Trimming took 5 bases from V and 5 from J, leaving 13 bases between them. The CDR3 DNA reads as TGTGCCAGCAGCCCCTTAGGAGTTGACAATGAGCAGTTCTTC. Protein: CASSPLGVDNEQFF.

This chain connects TRBV7-2 to TRBJ1-6; a weak D match, TRBD1 (6 bases). V lost 1 base and J lost 8, with 18 bases in between. CDR1 SGHTA and CDR2 FQGNSA come from the germline V gene. This CDR3 is 17 amino acids long. The CDR3, as DNA: TGTGCCAGCAGCTTAGGCCCTCGAGGGGGATTGTATTCACCCCTCCACTTT. Protein sequence: CASSLGPRGGLYSPLHF. The full variable domain, with the rest looked up from reference TRBV7-2 and TRBJ1-6, is GAGVSQSPSNKVTEKGKDVELRCDPISGHTALYWYRQSLGQGLEFLIYFQGNSAPDKSGLPSDRFSAERTGGSVSTLTIQRTQQEDSAVYLCASSLGPRGGLYSPLHFGNGTRLTVT.

The chain combines TRBV11-2 with TRBJ2-1; 7 nucleotides match TRBD2. The CDR3 length is 16 residues. Germline lookup yields CDR1 SGHAT and CDR2 FQNNGV. The ends lost 5 bases at V and 8 bases at J; junction bases unmatched: 15. The CDR3 bases are TGTGCCAGCAGCCCTAAGGGTCTGGGAGGGGCGGATGAGCAGTTCTTC. Its protein product is CASSPKGLGGADEQFF.

The rearrangement links TRBV2 to TRBJ2-7, with a weak D call TRBD2 (5 bases). The germline CDR1 and CDR2 sequences are SNHLY and FYNNEI. V lost 6 bases and J 0 bases, leaving 9 bases between the germline ends. The CDR3 runs to 13 residues. CDR3 bases: TGTGCCAGCAGGACTATTACCTCCTACGAGCAGTACTTC. Its translation: CASRTITSYEQYF.

This chain joins TRBV10-3 and TRBJ2-3; 7 nucleotides agree with TRBD2. Trimming cost V 0 bases and J 8 bases; bases outside gene matches: 5. Germline CDR1 is ENHRY and CDR2 is SYGVKD. The CDR3 has 14 residues. CDR3 sequence: CAISESGGSATQYF. The CDR3 DNA follows: TGTGCCATCAGTGAGTCAGGCGGGAGTGCTACGCAGTATTTT.

This rearrangement joins TRBV2 to TRBJ1-2; 9 bases match TRBD1. This CDR3 comprises 14 residues. With 6 bases clipped from V and 5 bases from J, the junction kept 7 bases outside the gene matches. CDR1 and CDR2 (germline): SNHLY, FYNNEI. The DNA of the CDR3 is TGTGCCAGCAGAACACAGGGGGCGGATTATGGCTACACCTTC. Translation gives CASRTQGADYGYTF.

The V and J genes are TRBV7-3 and TRBJ1-2, with TRBD1 matching 7 bases. Germline CDR1 SGHTA, CDR2 FQGTGA. The CDR3 is made up of 13 amino acids. J was trimmed by 4 bases and V by 3 bases; bases with no gene match: 2. In DNA, the CDR3 is TGTGCCAGCAGCTTGACAGGGTTCTATGGCTACACCTTC. This translates into CASSLTGFYGYTF.

The chain combines TRBV7-2 with TRBJ2-2; weak D call: TRBD2 (5 bases). The CDR3 totals 13 residues. Looked up from germline, CDR1 is SGHTA and CDR2 is FQGNSA. The ends were cut back, 5 bases at V and 8 bases at J, with 12 bases in the middle. The CDR3: CASSPRGRGELFF. The CDR3 coding sequence is TGTGCCAGCAGCCCCCGGGGTCGAGGGGAGCTGTTTTTT.

This sequence joins TRBV19 and TRBJ2-1; 7 positions match TRBD2. Germline trimming cut 6 bases from V and 4 bases from J; bases unmatched to any gene: 9. The CDR3 extends over 15 amino acids. CDR1 and CDR2 (germline): LNHDA, SQIVND (reference sequence). The chain's CDR3 is CASRGSRTSYNEQFF. CDR3 nucleotides: TGTGCCAGTAGGGGGAGTAGGACTAGTTACAATGAGCAGTTCTTC.

The CDR3 sequence is CASTLSSGGTLYYNEQFF. The DNA of the CDR3 is TGTGCCAGCACCTTATCTTCCGGTGGGACTCTCTATTACAATGAGCAGTTCTTC. The chain employs TRBV3-1 (or the pseudogene TRBV3-2) and TRBJ2-1, with D possibly matching TRBD2 (6 bases). V lost 7 bases, J lost 4 bases, and 26 bases lay in between. CDR1 LGHDT and CDR2 YNNKEL come from the germline V gene (reference sequence). CDR3 length equals 18 residues.

The rearrangement joins TRBV10-3 to TRBJ1-2, with a possible D match to TRBD1 (5 bases). Trimming took 2 bases from V and 4 from J, leaving 11 bases between them. The germline V gene encodes CDR1 ENHRY and CDR2 SYGVKD. This CDR3 has 14 amino acids. In DNA, the CDR3 is TGTGCCATCAGTGAGGAGGCGCAGGGCTATGGCTACACCTTC. This gives the protein CAISEEAQGYGYTF.

This clone was seen many times. The genes are TRBV7-2 and TRBJ2-7; 9 bases align to TRBD2. Germline CDR1 reads SGHTA; CDR2 reads FQGNSA. J was trimmed by 0 bases and V by 5 bases; bases with no gene match: 11. The CDR3 covers 17 residues. CDR3 nucleotide sequence: TGTGCCAGCAGCCGGACGGGTCTAGCGGGAAGCTCCTACGAGCAGTACTTC. It yields the protein CASSRTGLAGSSYEQYF.

The sample holds a few counts of this clone. V and J are TRBV29-1 and TRBJ2-3; D is possibly TRBD2 (6 bases). With 6 bases removed from V and 7 bases from J, the gap between germline ends came to 17 bases. This CDR3 region has 13 residues. The germline CDR1 and CDR2 sequences are SQVTM and ANQGSEA. DNA for the CDR3: TGCAGCGTACCGGGACTCGGGGCCAATACGCAGTATTTT. It codes for CSVPGLGANTQYF.

CDR3 nucleotide sequence: TGTGCCAGCAGCGCGACCGGGTCCGGGGAGCTGTTTTTT. Its translation is CASSATGSGELFF. The gene calls are TRBV9 and TRBJ2-2, with D hard to call. CDR1 and CDR2 from the germline V gene are SGDLS and YYNGEE. The germline V and J ends were trimmed by 3 bases and 6 bases, with 9 bases remaining between them. The CDR3 has 13 amino acids.

This chain uses TRBV27 with TRBJ2-4; D is perhaps TRBD2 (6 bases). Per the germline V gene, CDR1 is MNHEY and CDR2 is SMNVEV (reference sequence). CDR3 size: 15 residues. V lost 5 bases and J 7 bases, leaving 18 bases between the germline ends. CDR3 loop: CASSRLDYLGNIQYF. Here the CDR3 DNA reads TGTGCCAGCAGTCGCTTGGACTACTTGGGGAACATTCAGTACTTC.

The chain is built from TRBV5-6 and TRBJ1-6; possible D gene TRBD1, 5 bases. Looked up from germline, CDR1 is SGHDT and CDR2 is YYEEEE. V lost 0 bases to trimming and J lost 7 bases, with 14 bases between them. The CDR3 covers 16 residues. The CDR3 DNA reads as TGTGCCAGCAGCTTGGAGGGGCGGATTAAAAATTCACCCCTCCACTTT. Translating gives CASSLEGRIKNSPLHF.

The J gene is TRBJ1-1, the V gene TRBV5-6; tentatively, D is TRBD1 (5 bases). The CDR3 totals 13 residues. Trimming stripped 2 bases from V and 1 base from J, with 6 bases between. The germline gives CDR1 SGHDT, CDR2 YYEEEE. In DNA, the CDR3 is TGTGCCAGCAGCTTTACAGGGAACACTGAAGCTTTCTTT. Its translation is CASSFTGNTEAFF.

The chain carries TRBV6-5 and TRBJ1-2; perhaps TRBD1 as D (6 bases). Germline assignment: CDR1 MNHEY and CDR2 SVGAGI. The CDR3 is 15 residues long. V was cut by 2 bases and J by 1 base, with 11 bases left in between. The CDR3 loop reads CASSYGGANNYGYTF. The CDR3, as DNA: TGTGCCAGCAGTTACGGGGGGGCAAATAACTATGGCTACACCTTC.

The chain combines TRBV5-1 with TRBJ2-1; 9 nucleotides agree with TRBD2. The CDR3 is 16 amino acids. Germline CDR1 is SGHRS and CDR2 is YFSETQ. The V segment lost 1 base and the J segment 6 bases; nucleotides outside the gene matches: 8. The CDR3 region is CASSLFVSREGNEQFF. The CDR3 region has the DNA TGCGCCAGCAGCTTGTTCGTATCGCGGGAGGGCAATGAGCAGTTCTTC.